The 26 T cell receptor beta chains in this list originate from one sample, sequenced in a study of cytotoxic CD8 clonotypes in ibrutinib-treated CLL. The protocol was immunoSEQ multiplex PCR, while the TCRdb copy is restricted to in-frame clones and leaves out a portion. Of about 25,000 clones in the sample, 65% to 70% were seen once. The sequencing used PBMCs, collected at disease progression, from a patient treated with ibrutinib. Every receptor here comes from a human donor with chronic lymphocytic leukemia.

The chain carries TRBV6-6 and TRBJ2-3, with TRBD1 as a possible D gene (5 bases). This CDR3 region has 16 residues. Germline-derived CDR1 and CDR2 are MNHNY and SVGAGI (reference sequence). Trimming took 0 bases from V and 2 from J, leaving 12 bases between them. The CDR3 spells CASSYSHSDNTDTQYF. For the CDR3, the DNA is TGTGCCAGCAGTTACTCCCATTCGGACAACACAGATACGCAGTATTTT.

V is TRBV27 and J is TRBJ1-6; a possible D gene is TRBD1 (6 bases). Per the germline V gene, CDR1 is MNHEY and CDR2 is SMNVEV (reference sequence). The CDR3 has 14 amino acids. The germline V and J ends were trimmed by 3 bases and 8 bases, with 11 bases remaining between them. CDR3: CASSFGGSDSPLHF. The CDR3 bases are TGTGCCAGCAGTTTTGGGGGCTCCGATTCACCCCTCCACTTT.

The chain combines TRBV7-9 with TRBJ1-5, with D perhaps TRBD1 (5 bases). The CDR3 length is 14 residues. V was cut by 4 bases and J by 3 bases, with 10 bases left in between. The germline CDR1 and CDR2 sequences are SEHNR and FQNEAQ (reference sequence). CDR3 residues: CASSSMGVNQPQHF. The CDR3 DNA follows: TGTGCCAGCAGCTCAATGGGGGTCAATCAGCCCCAGCATTTT. The whole variable domain, remainder taken from reference TRBV7-9 and TRBJ1-5, is DTGVSQNPRHKITKRGQNVTFRCDPISEHNRLYWYRQTLGQGPEFLTYFQNEAQLEKSRLLSDRFSAERPKGSFSTLEIQRTEQGDSAMYLCASSSMGVNQPQHFGDGTRLSIL.

The genes are TRBV6-4 and TRBJ2-2; D unresolved. The V end lost 4 bases, the J end lost 3 bases, and 9 bases lay between the germline ends. Germline CDR1 is MRHNA and CDR2 is SNTAGT. The CDR3 length is 14 residues. The CDR3, as DNA: TGTGCCAGCAGTGTGCAGCTGTACACCGGGGAGCTGTTTTTT. The encoded protein is CASSVQLYTGELFF.

The rearrangement joins TRBV27 to TRBJ2-3; D perhaps matches TRBD2 (6 bases). Trimming took 0 bases from V and 3 from J, leaving 10 bases between them. This CDR3 spans 15 amino acids. Germline V gene lookup returns CDR1 MNHEY and CDR2 SMNVEV (reference sequence). In DNA, the CDR3 is TGTGCCAGCAGTTTATCCTTGGGGGGTACAGATACGCAGTATTTT. Its protein is CASSLSLGGTDTQYF.

The chain couples TRBV6-5 to TRBJ2-3; D is ambiguous. V dropped 1 base and J dropped 6 bases, with 5 bases sitting between them. Germline-derived CDR1 and CDR2 are MNHEY and SVGAGI. The CDR3 contains 12 residues. CDR3 protein: CASSYLGDTQYF. The CDR3 nucleotides read TGTGCCAGCAGTTACTTGGGGGATACGCAGTATTTT.

The chain recombines TRBV4-3 with TRBJ1-3; D is undetermined. This CDR3 spans 15 amino acids. Trimming removed 0 bases from V and 1 base from J, with 7 bases in between. From germline, CDR1 is LGHNA and CDR2 YSLEER. The CDR3 coding sequence is TGCGCCAGCAGCCAAGATATGGCGTCTGGAAACACCATATATTTT. Protein sequence: CASSQDMASGNTIYF.

This clone has a handful of counts. The J gene is TRBJ1-4, the V gene TRBV4-1; the match to TRBD1 covers 8 bases. The CDR3 spans 15 residues. J lost 7 bases, V lost 1 base, and 5 bases had no gene match. The germline V gene has CDR1 MGHRA and CDR2 YSYEKL. The CDR3 bases are TGCGCCAGCAGCCAAGGCCGGGACAGGTTTGAAAAACTGTTTTTT. Protein product: CASSQGRDRFEKLFF.

The V and J genes are TRBV27 and TRBJ1-3; perhaps TRBD1 as D (6 bases). Trimming pared 4 bases from V and 7 bases from J, leaving 17 bases between. Looked up from germline, CDR1 is MNHEY and CDR2 is SMNVEV (reference sequence). This CDR3 has 15 residues. The CDR3 DNA sequence: TGTGCCAGCAGTTCCGTCGCGGGGGCGTGGAACACCATATATTTT. Amino acid sequence: CASSSVAGAWNTIYF.

This chain uses TRBV5-5 with TRBJ1-6; no clear D. Between the trimmed V and J ends, which lost 0 bases and 9 bases, there was a span of 10 bases. The CDR3 loop spans 14 amino acids. Per germline, CDR1 SGHKS and CDR2 YYEKEE (reference sequence). CDR3 in amino acids: CASSLEGNGSPLHF. The CDR3 nucleotides read TGTGCCAGCAGCTTGGAAGGGAATGGTTCACCCCTCCACTTT.

This clone was detected ten times or more. The V and J genes are TRBV5-1 and TRBJ1-1, with D maybe TRBD1 (5 bases). V lost 4 bases to trimming and J lost 2 bases, with 21 bases between them. Germline V CDR1 and CDR2: SGHRS, YFSETQ. This CDR3 has 17 residues. CDR3 bases: TGCGCCAGCAGCGCCACCAAGGGTCAGGGAGCTAACACTGAAGCTTTCTTT. It encodes CASSATKGQGANTEAFF.

This chain links TRBV13 with TRBJ2-7; 8 bases match TRBD1. Germline V gene lookup returns CDR1 PRHDT and CDR2 FYEKMQ (reference sequence). The CDR3 consists of 14 residues. The V and J ends lost 0 bases and 4 bases, in that order; junction bases with no gene match: 2. CDR3 in amino acids: CASSLGQGEYEQYF. CDR3 nucleotides: TGTGCCAGCAGCTTAGGACAGGGGGAATACGAGCAGTACTTC.

The rearrangement links TRBV7-9 to TRBJ1-1; D unresolved. The germline V gene encodes CDR1 SEHNR and CDR2 FQNEAQ (reference sequence). V was clipped by 2 bases and J by 8 bases, with 12 bases between them. This CDR3 contains 13 residues. CDR3 DNA: TGTGCCAGCAGCTTATGGTCAGGATGGGAAGCTTTCTTT. It yields the protein CASSLWSGWEAFF. Full variable domain (missing parts from reference TRBV7-9 and TRBJ1-1): DTGVSQNPRHKITKRGQNVTFRCDPISEHNRLYWYRQTLGQGPEFLTYFQNEAQLEKSRLLSDRFSAERPKGSFSTLEIQRTEQGDSAMYLCASSLWSGWEAFFGQGTRLTVV.

This clone appeared a single time. This chain connects TRBV7-5 to TRBJ2-3; no DNA check was done on the table's D call, TRBD1. TRBV7-5 is noted as a pseudogene. The length of the CDR3 is 14 residues. This CDR3 is CARSPDRGGDTQYF. The CDR3 DNA is TGTGCCAGATCCCCGGACAGGGGGGGAGATACGCAGTATTTT.

This sequence joins TRBV27 and TRBJ2-1, with no clear D. Germline V CDR1 and CDR2: MNHEY, SMNVEV (reference sequence). The CDR3 is made up of 14 amino acids. The V gene lost 5 bases and the J gene lost 0 bases, with 8 bases spanning the gap. The CDR3 protein is CASSKESSYNEQFF. The DNA of the CDR3 is TGTGCCAGCAGTAAAGAAAGCTCCTACAATGAGCAGTTCTTC.

V usage is TRBV5-1 and J usage is TRBJ2-2; tentatively, D is TRBD1 (5 bases). Germline-derived CDR1 and CDR2 are SGHRS and YFSETQ. The germline V and J ends were trimmed by 7 bases and 4 bases, with 14 bases remaining between them. This CDR3 region has 14 residues. CDR3 protein: CASCRQSGTGELFF. The CDR3, as DNA: TGCGCCAGCTGCCGACAGTCGGGCACCGGGGAGCTGTTTTTT.

J is TRBJ1-1 and V is TRBV19; 9 nucleotides line up with TRBD1. CDR1 is LNHDA and CDR2 is SQIVND in the germline V gene (reference sequence). The ends lost 6 bases at V and 4 bases at J; junction bases unmatched: 9. CDR3 length equals 15 residues. CDR3 in amino acids: CASRDQQGATTEAFF. As DNA, the CDR3 is TGTGCCAGTAGGGACCAACAGGGGGCAACCACTGAAGCTTTCTTT.

This clone was found a few times. V is TRBV11-2 and J is TRBJ1-2; D is perhaps TRBD1 (5 bases). This CDR3 contains 18 residues. V was shortened by 5 bases and J by 4 bases, with 26 bases between the two germline ends. Germline CDR1 is SGHAT and CDR2 is FQNNGV. In DNA form, the CDR3 reads TGTGCCAGCAGCCTAACAGTTATCCGGGACGGGAAAACCTATGGCTACACCTTC. It yields the protein CASSLTVIRDGKTYGYTF.

The V and J genes are TRBV9 and TRBJ2-7, with 7 nucleotides matching TRBD1. Losses at the gene ends were 3 bases for V and 9 bases for J; bases not matched to a gene: 3. The CDR3 consists of 11 residues. Germline lookup yields CDR1 SGDLS and CDR2 YYNGEE. CDR3 in amino acids: CASSGQGPQYF. In nucleotides, the CDR3 is TGTGCCAGCAGCGGACAGGGCCCGCAGTACTTC. The full variable domain, its missing parts supplied by reference TRBV9 and TRBJ2-7, is DSGVTQTPKHLITATGQRVTLRCSPRSGDLSVYWYQQSLDQGLQFLIQYYNGEERAKGNILERFSAQQFPDLHSELNLSSLELGDSALYFCASSGQGPQYFGPGTRLTVT.

This clone was detected a few times. This chain uses TRBV5-4 with TRBJ2-2, with D perhaps matching TRBD1 or TRBD2 (5 bases each). The CDR3 spans 17 residues. Per germline, CDR1 SGHNT and CDR2 YYREEE (reference sequence). Trimming cost V 3 bases and J 2 bases, with 17 bases left between them. DNA for the CDR3: TGTGCCAGCAGCTCTGGTGAGGGGTACACAAACACCGGGGAGCTGTTTTTT. The encoded protein is CASSSGEGYTNTGELFF.

The chain employs TRBV10-3 and TRBJ1-6; tentative D call: TRBD1 (6 bases). CDR1 is ENHRY and CDR2 is SYGVKD in the germline V gene. The CDR3 is 14 residues long. V lost 6 bases to trimming and J lost 8 bases, with 14 bases between them. CDR3 protein: CAISTNGQHSPLHF. CDR3 sequence (DNA): TGTGCCATCAGCACGAACGGACAGCATTCACCCCTCCACTTT.

The chain has TRBV10-3 and TRBJ2-7, with a possible D match to TRBD1 (6 bases). Trimming cost V 4 bases and J 4 bases, with 14 bases left between them. The CDR3 contains 14 residues. The germline CDR1 and CDR2 sequences are ENHRY and SYGVKD. The CDR3, as DNA: TGTGCCATCAGTGCAGGGGACACCCGGTACGAGCAGTACTTC. Protein sequence: CAISAGDTRYEQYF.

V usage is TRBV5-4 and J usage is TRBJ2-5; possible D gene TRBD1, 6 bases. The CDR3 runs 15 residues. CDR1 and CDR2 from the germline V gene are SGHNT and YYREEE (reference sequence). V gave up 9 bases and J gave up 0 bases, with 18 bases separating them. DNA for the CDR3: TGTGCCACTTATCCCCAAGACAGGTACCAAGAGACCCAGTACTTC. It yields the protein CATYPQDRYQETQYF. The full variable domain, rest sourced from reference TRBV5-4 and TRBJ2-5, is ETGVTQSPTHLIKTRGQQVTLRCSSQSGHNTVSWYQQALGQGPQFIFQYYREEENGRGNFPPRFSGLQFPNYSSELNVNALELDDSALYLCATYPQDRYQETQYFGPGTRLLVL.

The CDR3 protein is CASSQDLTYQPQHF. The CDR3 bases are TGCGCCAGCAGCCAAGATCTAACCTATCAGCCCCAGCATTTT. The chain joins TRBV4-3 to TRBJ1-5; D remains ambiguous. V was clipped by 0 bases and J by 5 bases, with 8 bases between them. The germline gives CDR1 LGHNA, CDR2 YSLEER. The CDR3 runs to 14 residues.

Only a few counts were recorded for this clone. CDR3 bases: TGTGCCGCCCGGGACAGGGGATTTGCTGGAAACACCATATATTTT. Amino acid sequence: CAARDRGFAGNTIYF. V and J are TRBV28 and TRBJ1-3, with TRBD1 identical over 10 bases. CDR3 length equals 15 residues. Germline loops: CDR1 MDHEN, CDR2 SYDVKM. With V trimmed by 11 bases and J by 2 bases, 9 bases remained unmatched. Using reference TRBV28 and TRBJ1-3 for the parts outside the CDR3, the full variable domain is DVKVTQSSRYLVKRTGEKVFLECVQDMDHENMFWYRQDPGLGLRLIYFSYDVKMKEKGDIPEGYSVSREKKERFSLILESASTNQTSMYLCAARDRGFAGNTIYFGEGSWLTVV.

This chain connects TRBV7-2 to TRBJ2-7; the D is unclear. In germline, CDR1 is SGHTA, CDR2 FQGNSA. The V and J ends lost 4 bases and 7 bases respectively, with 11 bases between them. The CDR3 is 12 amino acids. CDR3 nucleotide sequence: TGTGCCAGCAGCTCGTTCATGGGAGAGCAGTACTTC. Protein: CASSSFMGEQYF.